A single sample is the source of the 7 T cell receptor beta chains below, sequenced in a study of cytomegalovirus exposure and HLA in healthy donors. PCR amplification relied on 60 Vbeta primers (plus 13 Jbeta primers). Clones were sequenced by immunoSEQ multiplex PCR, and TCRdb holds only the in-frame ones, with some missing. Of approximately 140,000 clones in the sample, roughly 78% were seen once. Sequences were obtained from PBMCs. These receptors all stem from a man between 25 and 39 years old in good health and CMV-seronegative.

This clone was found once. CDR3 sequence reads: CASSGQGADTEAFF. CDR3 bases: TGTGCCAGCAGTGGACAGGGGGCGGACACTGAAGCTTTCTTT. The chain combines TRBV6-1 with TRBJ1-1; the match to TRBD1 covers 10 bases. V dropped 4 bases and J dropped 3; count of bases not matched to a gene: 2. Germline V CDR1 and CDR2: MNHNS, SASEGT. The CDR3 is 14 residues long.

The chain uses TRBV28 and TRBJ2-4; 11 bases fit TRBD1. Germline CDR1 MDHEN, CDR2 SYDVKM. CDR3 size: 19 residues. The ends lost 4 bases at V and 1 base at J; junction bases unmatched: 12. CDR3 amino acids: CASSYPPGQGVAAKNIQYF. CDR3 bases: TGTGCCAGCAGTTACCCTCCGGGACAGGGGGTGGCGGCCAAAAACATTCAGTACTTC.

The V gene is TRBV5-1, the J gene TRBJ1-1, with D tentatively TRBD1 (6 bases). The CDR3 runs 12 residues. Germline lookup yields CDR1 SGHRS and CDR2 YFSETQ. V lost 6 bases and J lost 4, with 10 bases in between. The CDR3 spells CASKTGSTEAFF. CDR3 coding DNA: TGCGCCAGCAAAACAGGGAGCACTGAAGCTTTCTTT.

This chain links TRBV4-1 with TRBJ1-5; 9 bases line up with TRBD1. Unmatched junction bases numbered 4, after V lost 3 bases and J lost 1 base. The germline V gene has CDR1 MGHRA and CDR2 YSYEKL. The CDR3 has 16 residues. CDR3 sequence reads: CASSQEGTGSNQPQHF. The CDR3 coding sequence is TGCGCCAGCAGCCAGGAGGGGACAGGGAGCAATCAGCCCCAGCATTTT.

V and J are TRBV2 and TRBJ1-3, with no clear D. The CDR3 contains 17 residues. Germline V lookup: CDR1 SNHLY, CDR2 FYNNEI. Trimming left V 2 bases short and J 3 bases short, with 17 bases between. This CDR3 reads CASSEYRLGSFGNTIYF. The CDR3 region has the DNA TGTGCCAGCAGTGAATATCGGCTCGGTAGCTTTGGAAACACCATATATTTT.

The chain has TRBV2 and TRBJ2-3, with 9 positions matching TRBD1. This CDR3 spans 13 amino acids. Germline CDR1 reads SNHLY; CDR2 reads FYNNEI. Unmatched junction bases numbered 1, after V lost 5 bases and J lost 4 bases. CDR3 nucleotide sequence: TGTGCCAGCAGTAACAGGGGGCCAGATACGCAGTATTTT. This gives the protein CASSNRGPDTQYF.

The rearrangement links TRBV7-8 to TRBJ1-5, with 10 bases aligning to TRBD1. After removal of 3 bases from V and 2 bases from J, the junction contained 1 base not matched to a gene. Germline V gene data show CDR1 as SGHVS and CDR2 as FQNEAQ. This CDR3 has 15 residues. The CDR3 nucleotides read TGTGCCAGCAGCTTTGGGACAGGGGGCAATCAGCCCCAGCATTTT. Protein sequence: CASSFGTGGNQPQHF.